This T cell receptor (beta chain) came from a study of T cells after yellow fever vaccination. Study-wide context: The authors prepared low-cell-number fractions using SMART-Seq v4 Ultra Low Input.

In germline, CDR1 is SNHLY, CDR2 FYNNEI. With 7 bases clipped from V and 4 bases from J, the junction kept 14 bases outside the gene matches. This CDR3 is 16 amino acids long. TCRdb called the 5' RACE reads again in MiXCR, with one record for every CDR3 protein. The repertoire includes about 85,000 distinct CDR3 sequences, about 14% of them detected once, and around 23% sits in the top ten. The chain recombines TRBV2 with TRBJ2-7; 9 bases are a match to TRBD1. This TCR came from a man aged 18 to 35 who received the YFV17D yellow fever vaccine. Sequences were derived from CD8+ T cells not binding an NS4B(214-222) dextramer, sorted from PBMCs, sampled roughly 23 days after the first yellow fever vaccination. DNA of the CDR3: TGTGCCAGCAACCCCGGACGGGGACAGGGTAATTACGAGCAGTACTTC. It is translated as CASNPGRGQGNYEQYF.